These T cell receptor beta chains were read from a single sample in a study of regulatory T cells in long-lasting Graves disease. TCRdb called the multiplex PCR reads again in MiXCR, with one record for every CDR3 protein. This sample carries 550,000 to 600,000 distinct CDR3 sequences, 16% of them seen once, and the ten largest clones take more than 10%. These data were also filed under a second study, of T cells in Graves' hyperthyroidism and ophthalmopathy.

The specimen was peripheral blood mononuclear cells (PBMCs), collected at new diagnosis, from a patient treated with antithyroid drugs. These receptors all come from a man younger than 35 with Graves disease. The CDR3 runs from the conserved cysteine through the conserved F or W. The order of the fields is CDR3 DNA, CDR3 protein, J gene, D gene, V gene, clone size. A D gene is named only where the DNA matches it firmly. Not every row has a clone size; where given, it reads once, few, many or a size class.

DNA: TGTGCCAGCAGCCCCAATCCTCGGGAGCAGTTCTTC
CDR3: CASSPNPREQFF
J: TRBJ2-1
D: NA
V: TRBV6-2/TRBV6-3
size: NA

DNA: TGCAGTGCCCCAATAGCAACTTCCTACGAGCAGTACTTC
CDR3: CSAPIATSYEQYF
J: TRBJ2-7
D: NA
V: TRBV20-1
size: many

DNA: TGTGCCAGCAGTGGCCCCGGGACAAACTCCTACAATGAGCAGTTCTTC
CDR3: CASSGPGTNSYNEQFF
J: TRBJ2-1
D: NA
V: TRBV28
size: few

DNA: TGTGCCAGCAGCCAAGGACTAGCCACCGGGGAGCTGTTTTTT
CDR3: CASSQGLATGELFF
J: TRBJ2-2
D: TRBD2
V: TRBV3-1
size: few

DNA: TGTGCCAGCAGCCCGCTCGGGACTACTTACGAGCAGTACTTC
CDR3: CASSPLGTTYEQYF
J: TRBJ2-7
D: TRBD2
V: TRBV28
size: many

DNA: TGTGCCAGCAGTCGGACGGAAATTGGCCCCGGGGAGCTGTTTTTT
CDR3: CASSRTEIGPGELFF
J: TRBJ2-2
D: NA
V: TRBV28
size: NA

DNA: TGTGCCAGCAGTTTGGCCGGGACTAGCTCGGATACGCAGTATTTT
CDR3: CASSLAGTSSDTQYF
J: TRBJ2-3
D: TRBD2
V: TRBV12-3/TRBV12-4
size: many

DNA: TGTGCCAGTAGTATAAGACAGGGGGGCTACGAGCAGTACTTC
CDR3: CASSIRQGGYEQYF
J: TRBJ2-7
D: TRBD1
V: TRBV19
size: NA

DNA: TGTGCCAGCAGTTTACAGAGCCCCCAAGAGACCCAGTACTTC
CDR3: CASSLQSPQETQYF
J: TRBJ2-5
D: NA
V: TRBV2
size: many

DNA: TGTGCCAGCGATTCCGGACGGGATAATTCACCCCTCCACTTT
CDR3: CASDSGRDNSPLHF
J: TRBJ1-6
D: NA
V: TRBV7-9
size: many

DNA: TGTGCCAGCTCACCCGACAGCCTTCCCCACGAGCAGTACTTC
CDR3: CASSPDSLPHEQYF
J: TRBJ2-7
D: NA
V: TRBV18
size: many

DNA: TGTGCCAGCAGTTACGTAGAGGATGGCAAAAACATTCAGTACTTC
CDR3: CASSYVEDGKNIQYF
J: TRBJ2-4
D: NA
V: TRBV6-2/TRBV6-3
size: NA

DNA: TGTGCCAGCAGTGAAAGTTCTGGACAGGGGATTTATGGCTACACCTTC
CDR3: CASSESSGQGIYGYTF
J: TRBJ1-2
D: TRBD1
V: TRBV6-1
size: NA

DNA: TGTGCCAGCAGCCCTTGGGCTACCTACGAGCAGTACTTC
CDR3: CASSPWATYEQYF
J: TRBJ2-7
D: NA
V: TRBV12-3/TRBV12-4
size: many

DNA: TGTGCCAGCAGCTTAGCGGGCGTTGGCACCGGGGAGCTGTTTTTT
CDR3: CASSLAGVGTGELFF
J: TRBJ2-2
D: NA
V: TRBV7-6
size: NA

DNA: TGTGCCAGCAGCCAAGATCAGTCAGGTAATCAGCCCCAGCATTTT
CDR3: CASSQDQSGNQPQHF
J: TRBJ1-5
D: NA
V: TRBV3-1
size: few

DNA: TGTGCCAGCAGTTTCCTGGCTTTCAGCGCAGATACGCAGTATTTT
CDR3: CASSFLAFSADTQYF
J: TRBJ2-3
D: NA
V: TRBV28
size: many

DNA: TGTGCCAGCTCAGTAGCGGGAGCGAACAATGAGCAGTTCTTC
CDR3: CASSVAGANNEQFF
J: TRBJ2-1
D: TRBD2
V: TRBV18
size: many

DNA: TGTGCCAGCAGCTTACCCCCAGGGTCGGGCTACGAGCAGTACTTC
CDR3: CASSLPPGSGYEQYF
J: TRBJ2-7
D: NA
V: TRBV7-9
size: many